This entry lists 20 T cell receptor beta chains sequenced from one sample in a study of T cells in Graves' hyperthyroidism and ophthalmopathy. TCR beta CDR3 sequences were amplified from RNA transcripts. Using the HTBI primer set, a first-round RT-PCR was run on the TCR CDR3. TCRdb re-analysed the multiplex PCR reads in MiXCR, keeping a single row per CDR3 protein. The sample includes fewer than 450,000 distinct CDR3 sequences, around 15% seen only once; the top ten take 25% to 30%. Sequenced: blood. These receptors all come from a man aged 50 or older with Graves' ophthalmopathy.

This clonotype showed up many times. V is TRBV4-2 and J is TRBJ2-7; 7 bases line up with TRBD1. The length of the CDR3 is 14 residues. The J segment lost 5 bases and the V segment lost 0 bases, leaving 4 bases of the junction unmatched. In germline, CDR1 is LGHNA, CDR2 YNFKEQ. DNA of the CDR3: TGTGCCAGCAGCCAAGAAAAAGGGGGCAACGAGCAGTACTTC. It specifies CASSQEKGGNEQYF.

The chain is built from TRBV7-9 and TRBJ2-7; tentative D call: TRBD1 (6 bases). The germline CDR1 and CDR2 sequences are SEHNR and FQNEAQ (reference sequence). V lost 1 base to trimming and J lost 6 bases, with 10 bases between them. The CDR3 spans 13 residues. CDR3 region: CASSLGNRVEQYF. CDR3 bases: TGTGCCAGCAGCTTAGGAAACAGGGTCGAGCAGTACTTC.

This clonotype has only a few counts. The chain is built from TRBV7-9 and TRBJ2-5; D is undetermined. CDR1 SEHNR and CDR2 FQNEAQ come from the germline V gene (reference sequence). CDR3 size: 13 residues. Deletions cut 1 base from V and 5 bases from J, with 8 bases between. CDR3 residues: CASSLGWAETQYF. DNA of the CDR3: TGTGCCAGCAGCTTAGGGTGGGCGGAGACCCAGTACTTC.

The sample holds a few counts of this clonotype. It may be a read error: a sequence one base away is much more abundant. V and J are TRBV12-3 or TRBV12-4 and TRBJ2-7, with TRBD2 matching 7 bases. V dropped 5 bases and J dropped 5; count of bases not matched to a gene: 9. This CDR3 is built from 14 residues. CDR3 in amino acids: CASSPGLLLDEQYF. CDR3 nucleotides: TGTGCCAGCAGTCCGGGACTACTCCTGGACGAGCAGTACTTC.

The table lists this clonotype with many counts. V usage is TRBV2 and J usage is TRBJ2-5; D may be TRBD1 (6 bases). Germline values: CDR1 SNHLY, CDR2 FYNNEI. V was clipped by 3 bases and J by 0 bases, with 20 bases between them. The CDR3 runs 18 residues. CDR3 sequence reads: CASSEDLGASGDQETQYF. The DNA of the CDR3 is TGTGCCAGCAGTGAGGATCTTGGGGCGTCAGGGGACCAAGAGACCCAGTACTTC.

This clonotype was detected many times. V usage is TRBV12-3 or TRBV12-4 and J usage is TRBJ1-1; D call uncertain. CDR3 length equals 12 residues. V gave up 1 base and J gave up 12 bases, with 12 bases separating them. Here the CDR3 reads CASSLVALDPFF. For the CDR3, the DNA is TGTGCCAGCAGTTTAGTTGCCCTGGACCCTTTCTTT.

V and J are TRBV20-1 and TRBJ2-7; TRBD1 is a possible D gene (7 bases). Trimming stripped 0 bases from V and 7 bases from J, with 19 bases between. This CDR3 has 15 residues. The germline V gene encodes CDR1 DFQATT and CDR2 SNEGSKA (reference sequence). The CDR3 DNA sequence: TGCAGTGCTAGAGATCAGCCAGGGGGGAAAGGGGAGCAGTACTTC. Its protein product is CSARDQPGGKGEQYF.

Details on this clonotype: This may be a read error: a much more frequent sequence differs by one nucleotide. The rearrangement uses TRBV11-2 and TRBJ2-7; D may be TRBD1 (5 bases). The germline V gene has CDR1 SGHAT and CDR2 FQNNGV. The CDR3 has 13 amino acids. The CDR3 coding sequence is TGTGCCGGCAGCCCAAAGCAGGGTTACGAGCAGTACTTC. The encoded protein is CAGSPKQGYEQYF.

This clonotype has a count of ten or more. The genes are TRBV3-1 and TRBJ2-1, with D possibly being TRBD2 (5 bases). The ends were cut back, 0 bases at V and 13 bases at J, with 7 bases in the middle. This CDR3 has 11 amino acids. Germline V gene lookup returns CDR1 LGHDT and CDR2 YNNKEL (reference sequence). This chain's CDR3 is CASSQEREQFF. The CDR3, as DNA: TGTGCCAGCAGCCAAGAGAGGGAACAGTTCTTC.

This chain uses TRBV20-1 with TRBJ2-2, with 9 bases fitting TRBD2. Germline CDR1 DFQATT, CDR2 SNEGSKA (reference sequence). J gave up 3 bases and V 0 bases, and 11 bases lay outside the gene matches. CDR3 length: 18 amino acids. CDR3 protein: CSARDVHRAGGYTGELFF. The CDR3, as DNA: TGCAGTGCTAGAGACGTCCATAGAGCGGGAGGTTACACCGGGGAGCTGTTTTTT.

This clonotype has a count of ten or more. This rearrangement joins TRBV25-1 to TRBJ1-1; D gene ambiguous. Germline CDR1 is MGHDK and CDR2 is SYGVNS. This CDR3 region has 11 residues. Trimming left V 5 bases short and J 7 bases short, with 8 bases between. CDR3 protein: CASSFTDEAFF. For the CDR3, the DNA is TGTGCCAGCAGTTTTACCGATGAAGCTTTCTTT. Together with reference TRBV25-1 and TRBJ1-1, the CDR3 gives the full variable domain: EADIYQTPRYLVIGTGKKITLECSQTMGHDKMYWYQQDPGMELHLIHYSYGVNSTEKGDLSSESTVSRIRTEHFPLTLESARPSHTSQYLCASSFTDEAFFGQGTRLTVV.

DNA for the CDR3: TGTGCCAGCGGGACAGATCGGAGGGGGAGACGGGGATATCAGCCCCAGCATTTT. This encodes CASGTDRRGRRGYQPQHF. The J gene is TRBJ1-5, the V gene TRBV19; 7 nucleotides match TRBD1. Per the germline V gene, CDR1 is LNHDA and CDR2 is SQIVND (reference sequence). The CDR3 has 18 residues. J was trimmed by 5 bases and V by 9 bases; bases with no gene match: 22.

This clonotype was detected many times. The rearrangement joins TRBV2 to TRBJ1-5, with 9 bases identical to TRBD1. From germline, CDR1 is SNHLY and CDR2 FYNNEI. This CDR3 region has 16 residues. V dropped 3 bases and J dropped 0; count of bases not matched to a gene: 3. The CDR3 DNA sequence: TGTGCCAGCAGTGAGGGACAGGGCTATAGCAATCAGCCCCAGCATTTT. Translating gives CASSEGQGYSNQPQHF. The whole variable domain, filled in from reference TRBV2 and TRBJ1-5, reads EPEVTQTPSHQVTQMGQEVILRCVPISNHLYFYWYRQILGQKVEFLVSFYNNEISEKSEIFDDQFSVERPDGSNFTLKIRSTKLEDSAMYFCASSEGQGYSNQPQHFGDGTRLSIL.

This chain connects TRBV27 to TRBJ1-6; TRBD1 agrees at 8 bases. Germline assignment: CDR1 MNHEY and CDR2 SMNVEV (reference sequence). The CDR3 is 15 amino acids. After removal of 5 bases from V and 14 bases from J, the junction contained 14 bases not matched to a gene. The CDR3 reads CASSQDRALLTTLHF. The CDR3 DNA is TGTGCCAGCAGTCAGGACAGGGCTTTGCTAACTACCCTCCACTTT.

This clonotype was found a few times. This chain uses TRBV30 with TRBJ1-1; 7 bases map to TRBD1. Trimming took 4 bases from V and 0 from J; bases not matched to a gene: 20. CDR1 and CDR2 from the germline V gene are GTSNPN and SVGIG (reference sequence). The CDR3 is made up of 19 amino acids. The CDR3 DNA is TGTGCCTGGAATTCTGGACAGGTGGCCTTATGGACGCTGAACACTGAAGCTTTCTTT. Amino acids: CAWNSGQVALWTLNTEAFF.

The chain is built from TRBV5-4 and TRBJ2-2; the match to TRBD1 covers 9 bases. The germline V gene has CDR1 SGHNT and CDR2 YYREEE (reference sequence). Germline trimming cut 5 bases from V and 6 bases from J; bases unmatched to any gene: 8. The CDR3 loop spans 15 amino acids. The CDR3 DNA is TGTGCCAGCAGTCTGGACAGGGGTGGTGCCGGGGAGCTGTTTTTT. Its translation is CASSLDRGGAGELFF. Full variable domain (remainder filled in from reference TRBV5-4 and TRBJ2-2): ETGVTQSPTHLIKTRGQQVTLRCSSQSGHNTVSWYQQALGQGPQFIFQYYREEENGRGNFPPRFSGLQFPNYSSELNVNALELDDSALYLCASSLDRGGAGELFFGEGSRLTVL.

This clonotype was seen repeatedly, ten times or more. This sequence joins TRBV6-1 and TRBJ1-1; maybe TRBD1 (5 bases). Trimming removed 8 bases at V and 11 bases at J, with 18 bases between. This CDR3 contains 12 residues. Germline values: CDR1 MNHNS, CDR2 SASEGT. The CDR3 loop is CASHYRQSEAFF. The DNA for the CDR3 is TGTGCCAGCCATTACCGACAGTCAGAGGCTTTCTTT.

This clonotype was seen at least ten times. The chain carries TRBV27 and TRBJ2-1, with 7 bases lining up with TRBD1. J was trimmed by 7 bases and V by 6 bases; bases with no gene match: 15. Germline values: CDR1 MNHEY, CDR2 SMNVEV (reference sequence). The CDR3 consists of 16 residues. CDR3 amino acids: CASSPPTGNFINEQFF. CDR3 coding DNA: TGTGCCAGCAGCCCCCCGACAGGGAACTTTATAAATGAGCAGTTCTTC.

The J gene is TRBJ2-3, the V gene TRBV28; a weak D match, TRBD2 (6 bases). V gave up 6 bases and J gave up 1 base, with 14 bases separating them. CDR1 is MDHEN and CDR2 is SYDVKM in the germline V gene. CDR3 length equals 15 residues. Here the CDR3 reads CASSNLAKRTDTQYF. The CDR3 nucleotides are TGTGCCAGCAGCAACCTAGCGAAACGCACAGATACGCAGTATTTT.

This clonotype was seen only a few times. The genes are TRBV12-3 or TRBV12-4 and TRBJ2-2, with 13 bases identical to TRBD2. The V segment lost 7 bases and the J segment 6 bases; nucleotides outside the gene matches: 8. CDR3 length: 16 residues. CDR3 sequence: CASTGLAGVVSGELFF. DNA of the CDR3: TGTGCCAGCACCGGACTAGCGGGAGTAGTGTCCGGGGAGCTGTTTTTT.